The clone carrying this T cell receptor (beta chain) has a handful of counts. This entry belongs to a study of shared clonotypes between healthy human individuals. Study-level information: Donor composition was a couple of women and a few men, aged 18 to 49.

Using immunoSEQ multiplex PCR, the repertoire was profiled, and TCRdb retains in-frame clones only, with some absent. The sample has about 670,000 clones; roughly 78% are singletons. The CDR3 has 16 amino acids. Germline-derived CDR1 and CDR2 are SGHTA and FQGNSA. V lost 6 bases, J lost 1 base, and 16 bases lay in between. Sequencing was carried out using memory CD4+ T cells sorted from blood. Subset described: CD45RA-negative fraction. This TCR was sampled from a woman aged 30 to 39 in good health. The chain carries TRBV7-2 and TRBJ2-1, with a possible D match to TRBD2 (5 bases). In DNA, the CDR3 is TGTGCCAGCAGTTCGAACGCACTAGTTTCCTACAATGAGCAGTTCTTC. Translated, it gives CASSSNALVSYNEQFF.